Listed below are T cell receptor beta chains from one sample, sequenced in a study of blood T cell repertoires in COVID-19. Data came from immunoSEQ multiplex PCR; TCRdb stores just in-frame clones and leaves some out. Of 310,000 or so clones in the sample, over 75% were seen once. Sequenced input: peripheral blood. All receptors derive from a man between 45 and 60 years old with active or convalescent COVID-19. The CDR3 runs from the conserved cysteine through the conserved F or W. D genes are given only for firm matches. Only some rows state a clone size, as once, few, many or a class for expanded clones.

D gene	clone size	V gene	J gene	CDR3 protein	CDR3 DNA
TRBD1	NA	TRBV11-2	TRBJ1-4	CASSPRTGRFNEKLFF	TGTGCCAGCAGCCCCCGGACAGGGCGGTTTAATGAAAAACTGTTTTTT
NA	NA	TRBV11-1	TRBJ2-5	CASRGRDFQETQYF	TGTGCCAGCAGAGGTAGGGACTTCCAAGAGACCCAGTACTTC
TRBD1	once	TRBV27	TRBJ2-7	CASTGQGGEQYF	TGTGCCAGCACGGGACAGGGGGGCGAGCAGTACTTC
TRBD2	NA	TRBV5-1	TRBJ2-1	CASSFGASGGASSYNEQFF	TGCGCCAGCAGCTTTGGGGCTAGCGGGGGGGCGAGCTCCTACAATGAGCAGTTCTTC
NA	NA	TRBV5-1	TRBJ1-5	CASSLEGHQPQHF	TGCGCCAGCAGCTTGGAGGGGCATCAGCCCCAGCATTTT
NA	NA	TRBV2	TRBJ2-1	CASSSDRSSYNEQFF	TGTGCCAGCAGTTCCGACAGAAGCTCCTACAATGAGCAGTTCTTC
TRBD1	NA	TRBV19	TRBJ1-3	CASKPGQGGGNTIYF	TGTGCCAGTAAACCGGGACAGGGGGGAGGAAACACCATATATTTT
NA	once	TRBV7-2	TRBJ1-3	CASSDRSSGNTIYF	TGTGCCAGCAGCGACCGGAGCTCTGGAAACACCATATATTTT
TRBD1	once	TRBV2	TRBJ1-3	CASSGTGQGATIYF	TGTGCCAGCAGTGGCACGGGACAGGGCGCCACCATATATTTT
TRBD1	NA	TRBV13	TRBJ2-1	CASSLEQGNNEQFF	TGTGCCAGCAGCTTAGAACAGGGGAACAATGAGCAGTTCTTC
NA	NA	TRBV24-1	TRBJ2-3	CATGAPTSTDTQYF	TGTGCCACCGGGGCTCCCACTTCTACAGATACGCAGTATTTT
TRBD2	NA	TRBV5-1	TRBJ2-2	CASSSIAGLAGELFF	TGCGCCAGCAGCTCAATAGCGGGATTGGCCGGGGAGCTGTTTTTT
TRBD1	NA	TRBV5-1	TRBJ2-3	CASSSATGPPDTQYF	TGCGCCAGCAGCTCGGCGACAGGGCCTCCAGATACGCAGTATTTT
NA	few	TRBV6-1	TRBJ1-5	CASSEGAYSNQPQHF	TGTGCCAGCAGTGAGGGGGCCTATAGCAATCAGCCCCAGCATTTT
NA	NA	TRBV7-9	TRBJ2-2	CASSKIGVGELFF	TGTGCCAGCAGCAAAATTGGAGTCGGGGAGCTGTTTTTT
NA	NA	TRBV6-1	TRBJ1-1	CASSDYGAPSGTEAFF	TGTGCCAGCAGTGATTATGGGGCTCCGTCGGGCACTGAAGCTTTCTTT
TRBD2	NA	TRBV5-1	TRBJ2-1	CASSLGLAGGPYEQFF	TGCGCCAGCAGCTTGGGACTAGCGGGAGGGCCTTATGAGCAGTTCTTC
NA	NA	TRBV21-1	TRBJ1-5	CASSKGDGFDWGTAYSNQPQHF	TGTGCCAGCAGCAAAGGAGACGGATTTGATTGGGGGACAGCCTATAGCAATCAGCCCCAGCATTTT
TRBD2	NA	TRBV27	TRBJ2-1	CASGGSGGSGEQFF	TGTGCCAGCGGCGGTAGCGGGGGATCGGGTGAGCAGTTCTTC
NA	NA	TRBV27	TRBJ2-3	CASSFIPPDTQYF	TGTGCCAGCAGTTTTATCCCCCCAGATACGCAGTATTTT
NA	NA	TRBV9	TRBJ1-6	CASGPDRESFRLHF	TGTGCCAGCGGGCCGGACAGAGAGAGTTTTAGACTCCACTTT
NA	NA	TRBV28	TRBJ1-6	CASSFDLTGNSPLHF	TGTGCCAGCAGTTTCGACTTAACGGGTAATTCACCCCTCCACTTT
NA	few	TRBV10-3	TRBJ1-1	CAISEPGGNTEAFF	TGTGCCATCAGTGAACCCGGAGGGAACACTGAAGCTTTCTTT
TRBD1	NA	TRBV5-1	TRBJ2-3	CASSLEWTGGTDTQYF	TGCGCCAGCAGCTTGGAATGGACAGGGGGAACAGATACGCAGTATTTT
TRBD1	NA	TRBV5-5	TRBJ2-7	CASRRTLGDREHEQYF	TGTGCCAGCAGGCGAACCTTGGGGGACAGGGAACACGAGCAGTACTTC
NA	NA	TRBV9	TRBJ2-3	CASSGEYTDTQYF	TGTGCCAGCAGCGGGGAGTACACAGATACGCAGTATTTT
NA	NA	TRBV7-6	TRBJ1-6	CASSSRGVVSSPLHF	TGTGCCAGCAGCTCCCGGGGGGTAGTAAGCTCACCCCTCCACTTT
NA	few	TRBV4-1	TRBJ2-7	CASSPVVGQYEQYF	TGCGCCAGCAGCCCCGTGGTAGGACAATACGAGCAGTACTTC
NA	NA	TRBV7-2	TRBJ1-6	CASSLALSPLHF	TGTGCCAGCAGCTTAGCACTTTCACCCCTCCACTTT
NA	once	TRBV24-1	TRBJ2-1	CATSDLHTAGHNEQFF	TGTGCCACCAGTGATTTGCACACTGCAGGTCACAATGAGCAGTTCTTC
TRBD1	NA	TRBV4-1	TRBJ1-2	CASSQPTGGVGYGYTF	TGCGCCAGCAGCCAACCCACAGGGGGCGTGGGGTATGGCTACACCTTC
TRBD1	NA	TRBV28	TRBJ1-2	CASSLLGTGDGYTF	TGTGCCAGCAGTTTACTCGGGACAGGGGATGGCTACACCTTC
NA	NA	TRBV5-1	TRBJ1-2	CASSLGQWGGGYTF	TGCGCCAGCAGCTTGGGCCAGTGGGGCGGTGGCTACACCTTC
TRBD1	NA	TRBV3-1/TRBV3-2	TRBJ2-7	CASSQDYRGYEQYF	TGTGCCAGCAGCCAAGATTACAGGGGCTACGAGCAGTACTTC
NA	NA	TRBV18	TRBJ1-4	CASSLGDEKLFF	TGTGCCAGCTCACTAGGGGATGAAAAACTGTTTTTT
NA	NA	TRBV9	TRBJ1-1	CASTGEGGVVPFF	TGTGCCAGCACCGGGGAGGGCGGTGTCGTACCTTTCTTT
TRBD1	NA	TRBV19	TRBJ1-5	CASSSTGGAGSQPQHF	TGTGCCAGTAGTTCCACAGGGGGCGCCGGGAGTCAGCCCCAGCATTTT
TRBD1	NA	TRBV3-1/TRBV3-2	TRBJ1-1	CASSQFARQGSTEAFF	TGTGCCAGCAGCCAATTCGCGAGACAGGGCAGCACTGAAGCTTTCTTT
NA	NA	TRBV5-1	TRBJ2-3	CASSPVLRDTQYF	TGCGCCAGCAGCCCCGTGTTGAGGGATACGCAGTATTTT
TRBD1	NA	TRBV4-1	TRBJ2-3	CASSQKETGVTDTQYF	TGCGCCAGCAGCCAGAAAGAGACAGGGGTCACAGATACGCAGTATTTT
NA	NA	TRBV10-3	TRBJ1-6	CAISESFEGLRSPLHF	TGTGCCATCAGTGAGTCGTTTGAGGGTTTAAGGTCACCCCTCCACTTT
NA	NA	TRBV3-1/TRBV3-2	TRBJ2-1	CASSQDSRGFSYNEQFF	TGTGCCAGCAGCCAAGATTCGCGGGGCTTCTCCTACAATGAGCAGTTCTTC
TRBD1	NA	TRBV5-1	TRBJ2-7	CASSLGSGQGAAYEQYF	TGCGCCAGCAGCTTGGGGTCGGGACAGGGGGCAGCCTACGAGCAGTACTTC
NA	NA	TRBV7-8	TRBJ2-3	CASSPRAGTTSTDTQYF	TGTGCCAGCAGCCCGAGAGCCGGGACAACTAGCACAGATACGCAGTATTTT
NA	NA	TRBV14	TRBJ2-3	CASSQVGGLWSDTQYF	TGTGCCAGCAGCCAAGTTGGCGGCTTATGGTCAGATACGCAGTATTTT
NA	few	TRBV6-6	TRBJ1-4	CASRRGMSNEKLFF	TGTGCCAGCAGGAGGGGGATGTCTAATGAAAAACTGTTTTTT
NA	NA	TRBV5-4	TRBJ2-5	CASSLSKGVWQETQYF	TGTGCCAGCAGCTTGTCGAAAGGGGTGTGGCAAGAGACCCAGTACTTC
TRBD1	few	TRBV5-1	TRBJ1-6	CASSFTDREGSPLHF	TGCGCCAGCAGCTTTACGGACAGGGAAGGCTCACCCCTCCACTTT
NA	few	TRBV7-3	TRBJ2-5	CASSPQGGGGETQYF	TGTGCCAGCAGCCCGCAAGGGGGAGGGGGAGAGACCCAGTACTTC
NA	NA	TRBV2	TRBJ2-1	CASSQYNEQFF	TGTGCCAGCAGTCAATACAATGAGCAGTTCTTC
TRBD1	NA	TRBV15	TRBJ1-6	CATSVQGGSDSPLHF	TGTGCCACCAGCGTCCAAGGGGGCAGCGATTCACCCCTCCACTTT
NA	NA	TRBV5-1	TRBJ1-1	CASSLVRGYTEAFF	TGCGCCAGCAGCTTGGTAAGAGGCTACACTGAAGCTTTCTTT
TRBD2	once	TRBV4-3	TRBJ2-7	CASSQGAIGGNSYEQYF	TGCGCCAGCAGCCAGGGAGCAATCGGGGGGAACTCGTACGAGCAGTACTTC
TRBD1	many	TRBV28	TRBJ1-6	CASSRPWTGNSPLHF	TGTGCCAGCAGTAGGCCCTGGACAGGGAATTCACCCCTCCACTTT
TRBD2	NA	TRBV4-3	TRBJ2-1	CASSQDWASGGRYNEQFF	TGCGCCAGCAGCCAAGATTGGGCTAGCGGGGGCCGCTACAATGAGCAGTTCTTC